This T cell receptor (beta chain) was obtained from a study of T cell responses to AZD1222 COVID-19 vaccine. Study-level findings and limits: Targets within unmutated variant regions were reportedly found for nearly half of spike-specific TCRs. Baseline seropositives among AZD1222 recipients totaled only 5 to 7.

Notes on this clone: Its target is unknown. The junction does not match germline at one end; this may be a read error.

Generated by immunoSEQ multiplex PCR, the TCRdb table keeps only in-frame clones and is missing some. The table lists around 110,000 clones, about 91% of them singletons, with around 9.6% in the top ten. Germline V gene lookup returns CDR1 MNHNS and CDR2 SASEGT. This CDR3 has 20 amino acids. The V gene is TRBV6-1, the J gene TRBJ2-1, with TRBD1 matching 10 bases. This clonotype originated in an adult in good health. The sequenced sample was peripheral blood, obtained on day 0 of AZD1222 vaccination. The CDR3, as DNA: TGTGCCAGCAGGGAAGACAGGGGGCGTTGGGGTCCTACTCCCTACAATGAGCAGTTCTTC. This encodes CASREDRGRWGPTPYNEQFF.